This T cell receptor beta chain originates from a study of cytomegalovirus exposure and HLA in healthy donors. This CDR3 contains 15 residues. V was clipped by 4 bases and J by 4 bases; unmatched bases: 7. CDR1 and CDR2 (germline): KGHSH, LQKENI. Study-level results: A previous analysis found most TCR beta V segments productive roughly 90% or roughly 30% of the time.

On this clone itself: Its antigen is unknown.

13 Jbeta primers and 60 Vbeta primers were used for the PCR. Original processing notes: In a later analysis, around 11 million of 60 million to 80 million unique beta chains occurred in at least two donors. The data were produced by immunoSEQ multiplex PCR, yet TCRdb's version contains in-frame clones alone and is incomplete. Clonal size and the V and J genes are those of that table, whereas D and trimming came from the DNA. The profile shows about 140,000 clones, approximately 82% of them singletons. The source is a woman aged 55-69 years in good health and CMV-seropositive. J is TRBJ2-1 and V is TRBV18, with TRBD1 matching over 7 bases. Sequences were obtained from PBMCs. Written as DNA, the CDR3 is TGTGCCAGCTCACGGGACGGGACAGCTTACAATGAGCAGTTCTTC. As protein: CASSRDGTAYNEQFF.